The 7 T cell receptor beta chains reported below all come from one sample, sequenced in a study of blood T cells in healthy people across ages. The second PCR ran about 6 to 12 cycles with a sample-barcoded 5' primer and J-beta primers. TCRdb re-derived calls from the 5' RACE reads in MiXCR, one entry per CDR3 protein. The profile shows about 1.1 million distinct CDR3 sequences, around two fifths of them singletons. Sequencing used blood. Receptor source: a man aged 18 to 30 in good health.

This clonotype was observed a few times. The genes are TRBV28 and TRBJ1-2; D ambiguous. CDR3 length equals 15 residues. Germline assignment: CDR1 MDHEN and CDR2 SYDVKM. Trimming stripped 4 bases from V and 2 bases from J, with 14 bases between. CDR3 protein: CASSSVDRTNYGYTF. CDR3 nucleotide sequence: TGTGCCAGCAGTTCAGTGGACCGGACCAACTATGGCTACACCTTC.

The rearrangement joins TRBV20-1 to TRBJ2-7; 11 bases fit TRBD2. Per germline, CDR1 DFQATT and CDR2 SNEGSKA (reference sequence). This CDR3 comprises 14 residues. Unmatched junction bases numbered 7, after V lost 2 bases and J lost 7 bases. CDR3 in amino acids: CSARSTSGGHEQYF. The CDR3 DNA sequence: TGCAGTGCTAGAAGTACTAGCGGGGGCCATGAGCAGTACTTC.

V gene TRBV24-1 combines with J gene TRBJ1-5; D is unresolved. Trimming took 5 bases from V and 5 from J, leaving 15 bases between them. The germline V gene has CDR1 KGHDR and CDR2 SFDVKD. This CDR3 is built from 15 residues. The CDR3 nucleotides read TGTGCCACCAGTGGAAATTACCCGACCTATCAGCCCCAGCATTTT. Protein sequence: CATSGNYPTYQPQHF.

The chain carries TRBV9 and TRBJ1-1, with no clear D. V lost 2 bases, J lost 1 base, and 9 bases lay in between. The CDR3 length is 14 residues. The germline CDR1 and CDR2 sequences are SGDLS and YYNGEE. The CDR3 sequence: CASSVVRQNTEAFF. The CDR3 region has the DNA TGTGCCAGCAGCGTCGTACGGCAGAACACTGAAGCTTTCTTT.

The chain is built from TRBV7-9 and TRBJ2-2; maybe TRBD1 (6 bases). Per the germline V gene, CDR1 is SEHNR and CDR2 is FQNEAQ (reference sequence). The CDR3 has 17 amino acids. Trimming cost V 0 bases and J 4 bases, with 15 bases left between them. The CDR3 DNA follows: TGTGCCAGCAGCTTAGCGATTAGCAGGGGTCGCACCGGGGAGCTGTTTTTT. Encoded protein: CASSLAISRGRTGELFF.

The V and J genes are TRBV29-1 and TRBJ1-2; D perhaps matches TRBD1 (6 bases). This CDR3 is 13 amino acids long. Germline V gene data show CDR1 as SQVTM and CDR2 as ANQGSEA. V shed 7 bases and J shed 7 bases, with 19 bases lying between them. CDR3 DNA sequence: TGCAGCGACGTCGGACAGAATCTGGTTGGCTACACCTTC. Translating it yields CSDVGQNLVGYTF. The whole variable domain, filled in from reference TRBV29-1 and TRBJ1-2, reads SAVISQKPSRDICQRGTSLTIQCQVDSQVTMMFWYRQQPGQSLTLIATANQGSEATYESGFVIDKFPISRPNLTFSTLTVSNMSPEDSSIYLCSDVGQNLVGYTFGSGTRLTVV.

The V and J genes are TRBV12-3 or TRBV12-4 and TRBJ1-6; no reliable D call. This CDR3 region has 12 residues. With 10 bases removed from V and 8 bases from J, the gap between germline ends came to 12 bases. The CDR3 DNA reads as TGTGCCAACGGGCGGGTTGATTCACCCCTCCACTTT. Amino acid sequence: CANGRVDSPLHF.